Each of the 28 T cell receptor beta chains below was sequenced from the same sample in a study of cytomegalovirus exposure and HLA in healthy donors. PCR was performed using 60 Vbeta and 13 Jbeta primers. Some clones are missing from TCRdb's copy, which holds only in-frame ones; the method was immunoSEQ multiplex PCR. The top ten clones hold roughly 6.3% of a sample with 120,000 or so clones, roughly four fifths of them seen once. The source material was PBMCs. The receptors shown here come from a middle-aged woman in good health and CMV-seronegative.

The gene calls are TRBV7-9 and TRBJ1-1; TRBD1 is a possible D gene (5 bases). The CDR3 runs 13 residues. Looked up from germline, CDR1 is SEHNR and CDR2 is FQNEAQ (reference sequence). Trimming left V 3 bases short and J 6 bases short, with 11 bases between. The CDR3 bases are TGTGCCAGCAGCTTGGACAACGCGGCTGAAGCTTTCTTT. Protein: CASSLDNAAEAFF.

The chain couples TRBV28 to TRBJ2-1; 13 bases map to TRBD2. CDR1 MDHEN and CDR2 SYDVKM come from the germline V gene. With V trimmed by 8 bases and J by 3 bases, 7 bases remained unmatched. The CDR3 is 16 residues long. This CDR3 reads CASYDWTSGSYNEQFF. The CDR3 DNA reads as TGTGCCAGCTACGATTGGACTAGCGGGAGCTACAATGAGCAGTTCTTC. Filled out from reference TRBV28 and TRBJ2-1, the complete variable domain reads DVKVTQSSRYLVKRTGEKVFLECVQDMDHENMFWYRQDPGLGLRLIYFSYDVKMKEKGDIPEGYSVSREKKERFSLILESASTNQTSMYLCASYDWTSGSYNEQFFGPGTRLTVL.

The chain combines TRBV5-6 with TRBJ2-5, with 8 bases identical to TRBD1. The J segment lost 2 bases and the V segment lost 5 bases, leaving 5 bases of the junction unmatched. The CDR3 totals 14 residues. CDR1 SGHDT and CDR2 YYEEEE come from the germline V gene. The chain's CDR3 is CASRQTGEQETQYF. In DNA form, the CDR3 reads TGTGCCAGCAGGCAGACAGGGGAACAAGAGACCCAGTACTTC.

The chain uses TRBV6-4 and TRBJ1-5; D perhaps matches TRBD1 (5 bases). Germline V gene lookup returns CDR1 MRHNA and CDR2 SNTAGT. Trimming took off 4 bases at V and 7 bases at J, with 11 bases between the two ends. The CDR3 is made up of 13 amino acids. The CDR3 DNA reads TGTGCCAGCAGTGTCCTTTCAGGGCAGCCCCAGCATTTT. Translation: CASSVLSGQPQHF.

The CDR3 spells CASSPGTSGPAGELFF. The CDR3 DNA reads TGTGCCAGCTCACCCGGGACTAGCGGGCCCGCCGGGGAGCTGTTTTTT. The chain uses TRBV18 and TRBJ2-2, with 12 positions matching TRBD2. Trimming removed 3 bases from V and 6 bases from J; junction bases left unmatched: 5. The V gene's germline CDR1 is KGHSH and CDR2 LQKENI. The CDR3 consists of 16 residues.

The gene calls are TRBV2 and TRBJ1-5; D is perhaps TRBD1 (5 bases). Germline V CDR1 and CDR2: SNHLY, FYNNEI. The CDR3 has 14 amino acids. Between the trimmed V and J ends, which lost 3 bases and 1 base, there was a span of 7 bases. Written as DNA, the CDR3 is TGTGCCAGCAGTGAGCGGACAAGCAATCAGCCCCAGCATTTT. Encoded protein: CASSERTSNQPQHF.

The chain couples TRBV5-1 to TRBJ2-3; 11 bases fit TRBD1. Germline loops: CDR1 SGHRS, CDR2 YFSETQ. The trim removed 4 bases at V and 0 bases at J, leaving 4 bases unmatched. This CDR3 spans 16 amino acids. DNA of the CDR3: TGCGCCAGCAGCCTAGGACAGGGGGCAAGCACAGATACGCAGTATTTT. Translating it yields CASSLGQGASTDTQYF.

On this clone: At one boundary the junction diverges from the germline segment, which might be a read error. This chain joins TRBV5-6 and TRBJ2-7, with TRBD1 matching over 9 bases. Germline V CDR1 and CDR2: SGHDT, YYEEEE. CDR3 length: 14 residues. CDR3 in amino acids: CARSRTGASHEQYF. CDR3 DNA sequence: TGTGCCCGCAGCCGGACAGGGGCCTCCCACGAGCAGTACTTC.

The chain employs TRBV4-1 and TRBJ2-7, with 7 bases that match TRBD1. From germline, CDR1 is MGHRA and CDR2 YSYEKL. CDR3 length equals 13 residues. Germline trimming cut 4 bases from V and 6 bases from J; bases unmatched to any gene: 6. This CDR3 is CASSRGQAGEQYF. Written as DNA, the CDR3 is TGCGCCAGCAGCCGAGGACAGGCGGGCGAGCAGTACTTC.

The rearrangement uses TRBV27 and TRBJ1-1; D is unclear. V lost 2 bases and J lost 8, with 18 bases in between. From germline, CDR1 is MNHEY and CDR2 SMNVEV (reference sequence). CDR3 length equals 15 residues. The CDR3: CASSLTPNYWNEAFF. CDR3 bases: TGTGCCAGCAGTTTAACCCCTAACTACTGGAACGAAGCTTTCTTT.

The chain joins TRBV7-6 to TRBJ2-6; perhaps TRBD2 as D (5 bases). This CDR3 has 16 residues. With 2 bases removed from V and 1 base from J, the gap between germline ends came to 9 bases. Germline CDR1 and CDR2: SGHVS and FNYEAQ. In DNA form, the CDR3 reads TGTGCCAGCAGCTTAAACCCGGGGTCTGGGGCCAACGTCCTGACTTTC. Translated: CASSLNPGSGANVLTF.

The V and J genes are TRBV29-1 and TRBJ2-7; 7 bases line up with TRBD1. Germline V gene lookup returns CDR1 SQVTM and CDR2 ANQGSEA. The trim removed 6 bases at V and 3 bases at J, leaving 11 bases unmatched. The CDR3 totals 14 residues. The CDR3 loop is CSVVRETGNYEQYF. The CDR3 DNA sequence: TGCAGCGTCGTTAGGGAGACAGGGAACTACGAGCAGTACTTC.

The chain is built from TRBV6-1 and TRBJ1-1; D might be TRBD1 (5 bases). Germline CDR1 MNHNS, CDR2 SASEGT. The CDR3 sequence is 15 residues long. V dropped 6 bases and J dropped 0 bases, with 14 bases sitting between them. CDR3 DNA sequence: TGTGCCAGCAGACCGTTGGGGCATTTGAACACTGAAGCTTTCTTT. Protein: CASRPLGHLNTEAFF.

The sample holds one count of this clone. CDR3 residues: CASSFNEGEQYF. CDR3 DNA sequence: TGTGCCAGCAGCTTTAATGAGGGCGAGCAGTACTTC. The chain has TRBV11-2 and TRBJ2-7; tentative D call: TRBD2 (5 bases). The CDR3 consists of 12 residues. Germline V gene lookup returns CDR1 SGHAT and CDR2 FQNNGV. Trimming left V 3 bases short and J 6 bases short, with 9 bases between.

About this clone: A read error may account for a junction end that differs from germline. This chain uses TRBV5-4 with TRBJ2-6; maybe TRBD2 (8 bases). This CDR3 has 16 residues. CDR1 and CDR2 from the germline V gene are SGHNT and YYREEE (reference sequence). The CDR3 loop is CASSLEGARGANGLTF. The CDR3 nucleotides read TGTGCCAGCAGCTTGGAGGGGGCGCGGGGGGCCAACGGCCTGACTTTC. Full variable domain (missing parts from reference TRBV5-4 and TRBJ2-6): ETGVTQSPTHLIKTRGQQVTLRCSSQSGHNTVSWYQQALGQGPQFIFQYYREEENGRGNFPPRFSGLQFPNYSSELNVNALELDDSALYLCASSLEGARGANGLTFGAGSRLTVL.

This clone was recorded once. This sequence joins TRBV28 and TRBJ2-7, with 10 nucleotides matching TRBD2. The CDR3 length is 17 residues. CDR1 is MDHEN and CDR2 is SYDVKM in the germline V gene. Trimming took 8 bases from V and 6 from J; bases not matched to a gene: 19. The DNA of the CDR3 is TGTGCCAGCCTCTCGGCACTCTCTAGCGGGAGCTCAGGCGAGCAGTACTTC. As protein: CASLSALSSGSSGEQYF.

CDR3: CASSLMGSNTEAFF. CDR3 in DNA: TGTGCCAGCAGTTTAATGGGCTCCAACACTGAAGCTTTCTTT. The chain employs TRBV27 and TRBJ1-1, with D unclear. V shed 2 bases and J shed 2 bases, with 9 bases lying between them. Germline assignment: CDR1 MNHEY and CDR2 SMNVEV (reference sequence). This CDR3 is built from 14 residues.

This chain links TRBV19 with TRBJ2-3; maybe TRBD1 (6 bases). Trimming pared 4 bases from V and 3 bases from J, leaving 11 bases between. The germline CDR1 and CDR2 sequences are LNHDA and SQIVND (reference sequence). This CDR3 spans 14 amino acids. The CDR3 loop reads CASSSRGTTDTQYF. The CDR3 DNA reads as TGTGCCAGTAGTAGCAGGGGTACTACAGATACGCAGTATTTT.

In its sample, this clone was seen a few times. The V gene is TRBV7-9, the J gene TRBJ2-1, with 10 bases aligning to TRBD1. J lost 4 bases, V lost 5 bases, and 2 bases had no gene match. CDR3 length equals 14 residues. The germline V gene has CDR1 SEHNR and CDR2 FQNEAQ (reference sequence). The CDR3 bases are TGTGCCAGCAGCACGGGACAGGGGTACAATGAGCAGTTCTTC. Its translation: CASSTGQGYNEQFF. The full variable domain, its missing parts supplied by reference TRBV7-9 and TRBJ2-1, is DTGVSQNPRHKITKRGQNVTFRCDPISEHNRLYWYRQTLGQGPEFLTYFQNEAQLEKSRLLSDRFSAERPKGSFSTLEIQRTEQGDSAMYLCASSTGQGYNEQFFGPGTRLTVL.

In this sample, this clone turned up a few times. V and J are TRBV2 and TRBJ1-2; TRBD1 agrees at 7 bases. There are 13 residues in the CDR3. CDR1 is SNHLY, CDR2 FYNNEI, per germline. The ends lost 5 bases at V and 5 bases at J; junction bases unmatched: 5. Written as DNA, the CDR3 is TGTGCCAGCAGTTTGGACAGGCTTTATGGCTACACCTTC. It codes for CASSLDRLYGYTF.

The chain is built from TRBV11-1 and TRBJ2-7; 9 bases map to TRBD1. Germline V gene lookup returns CDR1 SGHAT and CDR2 FQDESV (reference sequence). The ends lost 1 base at V and 4 bases at J; junction bases unmatched: 8. The CDR3 loop spans 16 amino acids. CDR3 protein: CASSLGADRGRYEQYF. Here the CDR3 DNA reads TGTGCCAGCAGCTTAGGAGCGGACAGGGGAAGGTACGAGCAGTACTTC.

The CDR3 DNA is TGTGCCAGCAGTGTTGGTCTATACAATGAGCAGTTCTTC. It encodes CASSVGLYNEQFF. The V call is TRBV14, the J call TRBJ2-1; D gene uncertain. Germline CDR1 is SGHDN and CDR2 is FVKESK. The V and J ends lost 6 bases and 4 bases respectively, with 10 bases between them. The CDR3 totals 13 residues.

This CDR3 reads CASSQVRQTYEQYF. CDR3 nucleotides: TGCGCCAGCAGCCAAGTCCGTCAGACTTACGAGCAGTACTTC. This chain joins TRBV4-1 and TRBJ2-5; D remains unclear. The J call may be incorrect, as the DNA end agrees better with TRBJ2-7. The CDR3 sequence is 14 residues long. CDR1 MGHRA and CDR2 YSYEKL come from the germline V gene.

V usage is TRBV28 and J usage is TRBJ2-1; 8 nucleotides line up with TRBD2. This CDR3 contains 15 residues. V gave up 4 bases and J gave up 0 bases; unmatched junction bases: 2. Germline CDR1 and CDR2: MDHEN and SYDVKM. CDR3 sequence: CASSSSGGSYNEQFF. The CDR3 coding sequence is TGTGCCAGCAGTTCAAGCGGGGGCTCCTACAATGAGCAGTTCTTC. Full variable domain (remainder filled in from reference TRBV28 and TRBJ2-1): DVKVTQSSRYLVKRTGEKVFLECVQDMDHENMFWYRQDPGLGLRLIYFSYDVKMKEKGDIPEGYSVSREKKERFSLILESASTNQTSMYLCASSSSGGSYNEQFFGPGTRLTVL.

V usage is TRBV7-2 and J usage is TRBJ2-2; the D is unclear. Trimming stripped 7 bases from V and 6 bases from J, with 15 bases between. The CDR3 has 14 amino acids. CDR1 and CDR2 from the germline V gene are SGHTA and FQGNSA. The CDR3 sequence: CASISRQMSGELFF. In nucleotides, the CDR3 is TGTGCCAGCATCTCCAGGCAGATGTCCGGGGAGCTGTTTTTT. The full variable domain, rest sourced from reference TRBV7-2 and TRBJ2-2, is GAGVSQSPSNKVTEKGKDVELRCDPISGHTALYWYRQSLGQGLEFLIYFQGNSAPDKSGLPSDRFSAERTGGSVSTLTIQRTQQEDSAVYLCASISRQMSGELFFGEGSRLTVL.

In DNA form, the CDR3 reads TGTGCCAGCAGCTTGGAAGTCCGCAGGGAGCAGTACTTC. This translates into CASSLEVRREQYF. The genes are TRBV5-8 and TRBJ2-7, with D uncertain. This CDR3 contains 13 residues. V lost 0 bases and J 7 bases, leaving 11 bases between the germline ends. Germline assignment: CDR1 SGHTS and CDR2 YDEGEE. Using reference TRBV5-8 and TRBJ2-7 for the parts outside the CDR3, the full variable domain is EAGVTQSPTHLIKTRGQQATLRCSPISGHTSVYWYQQALGLGLQFLLWYDEGEERNRGNFPPRFSGRQFPNYSSELNVNALELEDSALYLCASSLEVRREQYFGPGTRLTVT.

V usage is TRBV15 and J usage is TRBJ1-4, with a weak D call TRBD1 (6 bases). The CDR3 is 16 amino acids. Trimming left V 8 bases short and J 2 bases short, with 18 bases between. Germline assignment: CDR1 LNHNV and CDR2 YYDKDF (reference sequence). The CDR3 region has the DNA TGTGCCACCCAAACAGGGAACGGTCTCACTAATGAAAAACTGTTTTTT. Translation gives CATQTGNGLTNEKLFF.

The CDR3: CASSLTSGHAEQYF. CDR3 DNA: TGTGCCAGCAGCTTAACTTCAGGGCACGCCGAGCAGTACTTC. V and J are TRBV7-3 and TRBJ2-7; possibly TRBD1 for D (5 bases). Trimming took 0 bases from V and 6 from J, leaving 12 bases between them. This CDR3 has 14 residues. CDR1 SGHTA and CDR2 FQGTGA come from the germline V gene.